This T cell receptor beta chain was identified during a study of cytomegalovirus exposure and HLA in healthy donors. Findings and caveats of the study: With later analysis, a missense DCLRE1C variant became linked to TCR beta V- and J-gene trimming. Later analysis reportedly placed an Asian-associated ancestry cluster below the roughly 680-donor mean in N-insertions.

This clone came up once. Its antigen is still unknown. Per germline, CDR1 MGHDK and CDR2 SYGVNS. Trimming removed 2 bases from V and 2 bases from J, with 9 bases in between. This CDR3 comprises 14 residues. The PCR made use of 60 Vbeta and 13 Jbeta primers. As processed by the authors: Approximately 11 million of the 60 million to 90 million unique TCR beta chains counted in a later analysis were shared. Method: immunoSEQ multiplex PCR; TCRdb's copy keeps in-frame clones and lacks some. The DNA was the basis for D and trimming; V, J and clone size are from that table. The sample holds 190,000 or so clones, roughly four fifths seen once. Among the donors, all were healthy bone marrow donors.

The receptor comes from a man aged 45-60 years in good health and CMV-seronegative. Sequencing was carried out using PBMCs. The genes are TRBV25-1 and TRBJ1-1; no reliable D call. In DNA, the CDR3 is TGTGCCAGCAGTGAAGTAAACAGCAACACTGAAGCTTTCTTT. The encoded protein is CASSEVNSNTEAFF.